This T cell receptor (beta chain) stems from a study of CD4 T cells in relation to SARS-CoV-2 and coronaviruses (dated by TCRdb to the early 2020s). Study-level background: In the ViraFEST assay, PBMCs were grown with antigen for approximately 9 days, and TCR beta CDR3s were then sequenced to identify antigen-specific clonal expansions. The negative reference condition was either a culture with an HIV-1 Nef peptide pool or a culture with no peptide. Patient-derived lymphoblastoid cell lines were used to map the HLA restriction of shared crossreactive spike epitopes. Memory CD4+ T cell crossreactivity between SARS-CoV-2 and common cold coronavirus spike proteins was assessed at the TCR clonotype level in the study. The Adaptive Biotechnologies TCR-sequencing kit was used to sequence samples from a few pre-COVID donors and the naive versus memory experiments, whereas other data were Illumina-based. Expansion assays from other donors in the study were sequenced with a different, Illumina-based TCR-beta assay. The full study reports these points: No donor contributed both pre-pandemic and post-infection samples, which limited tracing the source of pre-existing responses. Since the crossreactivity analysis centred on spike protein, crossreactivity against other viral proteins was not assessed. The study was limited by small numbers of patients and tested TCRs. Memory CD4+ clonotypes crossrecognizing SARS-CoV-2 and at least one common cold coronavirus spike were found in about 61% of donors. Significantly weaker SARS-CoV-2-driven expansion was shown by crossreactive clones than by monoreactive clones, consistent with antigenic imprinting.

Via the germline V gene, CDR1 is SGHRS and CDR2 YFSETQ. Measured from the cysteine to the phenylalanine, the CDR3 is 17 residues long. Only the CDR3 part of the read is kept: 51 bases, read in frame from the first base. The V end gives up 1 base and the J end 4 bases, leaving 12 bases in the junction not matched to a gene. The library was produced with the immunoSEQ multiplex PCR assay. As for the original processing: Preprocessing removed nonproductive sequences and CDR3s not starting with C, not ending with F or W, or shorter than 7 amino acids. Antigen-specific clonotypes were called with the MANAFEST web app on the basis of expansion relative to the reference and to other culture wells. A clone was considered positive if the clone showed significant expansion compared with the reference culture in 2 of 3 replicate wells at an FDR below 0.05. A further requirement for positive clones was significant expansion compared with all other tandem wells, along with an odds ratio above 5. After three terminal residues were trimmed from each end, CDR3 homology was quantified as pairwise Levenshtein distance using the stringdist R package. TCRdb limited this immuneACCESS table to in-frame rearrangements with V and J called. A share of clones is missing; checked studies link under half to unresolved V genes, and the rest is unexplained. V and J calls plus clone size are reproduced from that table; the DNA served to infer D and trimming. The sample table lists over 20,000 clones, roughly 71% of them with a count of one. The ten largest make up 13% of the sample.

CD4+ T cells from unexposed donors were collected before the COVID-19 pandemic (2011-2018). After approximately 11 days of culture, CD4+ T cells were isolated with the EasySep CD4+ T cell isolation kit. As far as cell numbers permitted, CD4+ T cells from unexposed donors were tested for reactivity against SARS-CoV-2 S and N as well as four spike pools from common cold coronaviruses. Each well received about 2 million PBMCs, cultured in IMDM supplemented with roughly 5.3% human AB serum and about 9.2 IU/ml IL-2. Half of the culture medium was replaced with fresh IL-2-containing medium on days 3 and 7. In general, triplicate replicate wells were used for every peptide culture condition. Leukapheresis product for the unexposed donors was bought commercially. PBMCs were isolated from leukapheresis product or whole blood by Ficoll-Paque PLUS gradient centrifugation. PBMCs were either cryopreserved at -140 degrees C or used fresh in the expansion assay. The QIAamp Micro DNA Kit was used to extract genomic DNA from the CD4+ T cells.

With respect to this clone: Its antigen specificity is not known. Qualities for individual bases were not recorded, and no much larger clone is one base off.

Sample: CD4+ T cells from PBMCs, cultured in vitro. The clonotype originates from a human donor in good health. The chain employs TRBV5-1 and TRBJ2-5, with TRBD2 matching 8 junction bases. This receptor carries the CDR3 CASSLTFGGRRLETQYF. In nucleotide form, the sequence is TGCGCCAGCAGCTTGACCTTCGGCGGGAGGCGATTAGAGACCCAGTACTTC.